One sample yielded the 10 T cell receptor beta chains listed below, sequenced in a study of cytomegalovirus exposure and HLA in healthy donors (dated by TCRdb to about 2017). The library was prepared using the immunoSEQ multiplex PCR assay. Imported from immuneACCESS, the table was reduced by TCRdb to in-frame sequences with V and J called. These copies leave out some clones; in studies compared against another copy, an unresolved V gene accounts for under half, and the cause of the remainder is not known. This sample has roughly 150,000 clones in its table, and about 88% of those were observed once. The top ten constitute 2% to 2.5% of the sample. The sample comprised PBMCs. The receptors derive from a woman aged 18-29 years in good health and CMV-seronegative.

The chain couples TRBV7-3 to TRBJ1-1; D not certain. The CDR3 is 14 residues long. CDR1 is SGHTA and CDR2 is FQGTGA in the germline V gene. Trimming took off 6 bases at V and 11 bases at J, with 22 bases between the two ends. In nucleotides, the CDR3 is TGTGCCAGCAGTCCCGACGCAGGTGTGCGAGAGGCTTTCTTT. This codes for CASSPDAGVREAFF. Complete variable domain (other parts from reference TRBV7-3 and TRBJ1-1): GAGVSQTPSNKVTEKGKYVELRCDPISGHTALYWYRQSLGQGPEFLIYFQGTGAADDSGLPNDRFFAVRPEGSVSTLKIQRTERGDSAVYLCASSPDAGVREAFFGQGTRLTVV.

V and J are TRBV5-6 and TRBJ1-5; TRBD1 might be the D (5 bases). CDR1 SGHDT and CDR2 YYEEEE come from the germline V gene. The CDR3 is 14 amino acids. V was shortened by 6 bases and J by 5 bases, with 15 bases between the two germline ends. DNA of the CDR3: TGTGCCAGCACCCTCGGGGGACGGTATCAGCCCCAGCATTTT. Encoded protein: CASTLGGRYQPQHF.

The V gene is TRBV6-6, the J gene TRBJ2-7; 8 bases are a match to TRBD1. Germline V gene data show CDR1 as MNHNY and CDR2 as SVGAGI (reference sequence). V shed 6 bases and J 0 bases; nucleotides not matched to a gene: 4. The CDR3 covers 14 residues. CDR3 in DNA: TGTGCCAGCAGAGACAGGGGAGTCTCCTACGAGCAGTACTTC. Protein: CASRDRGVSYEQYF.

J is TRBJ2-7 and V is TRBV27; D is possibly TRBD1 (6 bases). CDR1 is MNHEY and CDR2 is SMNVEV in the germline V gene (reference sequence). V was trimmed by 0 bases and J by 3 bases, leaving 9 bases between them. This CDR3 is 14 amino acids long. The CDR3 loop reads CASSLSRGYYEQYF. CDR3 sequence (DNA): TGTGCCAGCAGTTTATCGAGGGGGTACTACGAGCAGTACTTC.

The chain uses TRBV29-1 and TRBJ1-1, with unresolved D. The CDR3 contains 13 residues. V dropped 2 bases and J dropped 0 bases, with 7 bases sitting between them. Germline CDR1 and CDR2: SQVTM and ANQGSEA. The CDR3 DNA reads TGCAGCGTTGAATGGCCGTTGAACACTGAAGCTTTCTTT. Translation: CSVEWPLNTEAFF.

This chain joins TRBV5-6 and TRBJ2-3; the match to TRBD2 covers 12 bases. The CDR3 runs 16 residues. V was pared by 6 bases and J by 4 bases, with 9 bases of the junction left unmatched. The germline V gene has CDR1 SGHDT and CDR2 YYEEEE. The CDR3 loop reads CASTRGLAGLSDTQYF. The CDR3 DNA is TGTGCCAGCACCAGAGGACTAGCGGGACTCTCAGATACGCAGTATTTT.

This clone was detected only once. The chain links TRBV5-1 to TRBJ2-4, with D perhaps TRBD2 (5 bases). Looked up from germline, CDR1 is SGHRS and CDR2 is YFSETQ. CDR3 size: 13 residues. V lost 0 bases to trimming and J lost 8 bases, with 9 bases between them. The CDR3, as DNA: TGCGCCAGCAGCTTGGTGCCCGGGGACATTCAGTACTTC. Protein product: CASSLVPGDIQYF.

In its sample, this clone was seen once. This chain uses TRBV27 with TRBJ1-1, with TRBD1 matching 9 bases. The CDR3 is 14 residues long. Germline assignment: CDR1 MNHEY and CDR2 SMNVEV (reference sequence). V lost 0 bases and J lost 9; bases outside the gene matches: 5. This chain's CDR3 is CASSLSQTGGKAFF. Here the CDR3 DNA reads TGTGCCAGCAGTTTATCCCAGACAGGGGGAAAAGCTTTCTTT.

Points on this clone: Relative to the germline gene, one junction end is altered; a read error may explain this. The rearrangement joins TRBV4-2 to TRBJ1-2; 9 positions match TRBD1. The CDR3 runs 16 residues. Germline assignment: CDR1 LGHNA and CDR2 YNFKEQ. CDR3 sequence: CASSQDPGTGNYGYTF. DNA for the CDR3: TGTGCCAGCAGCCAAGATCCTGGGACAGGGAACTACGGCTACACCTTC.

The DNA of the CDR3 is TGTGCCAGCAGCTCTATCCCGGGACAGGGAAAAGATACGCAGTATTTT. It codes for CASSSIPGQGKDTQYF. The chain is built from TRBV7-9 and TRBJ2-3; 9 positions agree with TRBD1. The trim removed 4 bases at V and 5 bases at J, leaving 10 bases unmatched. CDR3 length equals 16 residues. Per germline, CDR1 SEHNR and CDR2 FQNEAQ (reference sequence).